Reported below is one TCR beta chain. The antigen remains undetermined. Sequencing was performed with immunoSEQ multiplex PCR; in TCRdb, only in-frame clones are kept and a portion is missing. The sample holds roughly 130,000 clones, 85% to 90% seen once. The sample originates from a study of radiotherapy plus CTLA-4 blockade in lung cancer. Findings and limits, study-wide: In blood, after radiotherapy plus ipilimumab, tumor-derived TCR clones expanded.

V dropped 0 bases and J dropped 0 bases, with 12 bases sitting between them. Per the germline V gene, CDR1 is MNHEY and CDR2 is SMNVEV (reference sequence). The length of the CDR3 is 17 residues. This chain joins TRBV27 and TRBJ1-3; D not resolved. The sample consisted of peripheral blood, taken from a patient treated with radiotherapy plus ipilimumab. The receptor comes from a human donor with non-small cell lung cancer that progressed on radiotherapy plus ipilimumab. CDR3 protein: CASSLSYGGSSGNTIYF. In DNA, the CDR3 is TGTGCCAGCAGTTTATCGTACGGCGGGAGCTCTGGAAACACCATATATTTT.